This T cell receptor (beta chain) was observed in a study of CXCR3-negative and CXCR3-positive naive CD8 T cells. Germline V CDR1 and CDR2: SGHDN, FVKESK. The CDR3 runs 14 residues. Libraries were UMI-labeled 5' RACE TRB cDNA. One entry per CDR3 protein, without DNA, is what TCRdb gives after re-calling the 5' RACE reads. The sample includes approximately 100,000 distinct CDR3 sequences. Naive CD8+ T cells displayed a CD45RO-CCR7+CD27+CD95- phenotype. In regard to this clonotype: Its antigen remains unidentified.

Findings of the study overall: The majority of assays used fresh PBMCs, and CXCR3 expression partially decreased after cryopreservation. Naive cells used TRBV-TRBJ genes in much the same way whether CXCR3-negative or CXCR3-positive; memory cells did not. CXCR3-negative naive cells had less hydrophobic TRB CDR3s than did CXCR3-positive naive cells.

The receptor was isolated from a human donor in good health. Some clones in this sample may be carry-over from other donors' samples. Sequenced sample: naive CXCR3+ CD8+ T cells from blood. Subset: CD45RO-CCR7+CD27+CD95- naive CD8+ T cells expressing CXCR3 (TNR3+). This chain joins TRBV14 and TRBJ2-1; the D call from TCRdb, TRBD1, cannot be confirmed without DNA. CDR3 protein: CASSHRDRHNEQFF.